These 14 T cell receptor beta chains were sequenced from one sample in a study of cytotoxic CD8 clonotypes in ibrutinib-treated CLL. Method: immunoSEQ multiplex PCR; TCRdb's copy keeps in-frame clones and lacks some. Found here are roughly 160,000 clones, about 84% of them singletons; the top ten hold 4.6%. Sequencing was performed on PBMCs, taken after 24 months of ibrutinib treatment. The receptors come from a human donor with chronic lymphocytic leukemia.

The chain employs TRBV29-1 and TRBJ2-3; unclear D gene. V lost 3 bases, J lost 4 bases, and 11 bases lay in between. The CDR3 sequence is 13 residues long. Germline CDR1 is SQVTM and CDR2 is ANQGSEA. This CDR3 reads CSVDLLESDTQYF. The CDR3 coding sequence is TGCAGCGTTGATCTGCTAGAGTCAGATACGCAGTATTTT.

This clone has more than one count but fewer than ten. The gene calls are TRBV14 and TRBJ1-1, with D hard to call. Trimming took 6 bases from V and 0 from J, leaving 8 bases between them. Germline V lookup: CDR1 SGHDN, CDR2 FVKESK. The CDR3 has 13 residues. This CDR3 is CASSLGLNTEAFF. As DNA, the CDR3 is TGTGCCAGCAGTCTTGGGCTGAACACTGAAGCTTTCTTT.

This chain links TRBV6-5 with TRBJ1-5; the match to TRBD1 covers 10 bases. With V trimmed by 6 bases and J by 9 bases, 5 bases remained unmatched. The CDR3 covers 13 residues. Per germline, CDR1 MNHEY and CDR2 SVGAGI. The CDR3 nucleotides read TGTGCCAGCAGAAGGGACAGGGGTTGGCCCCAGCATTTT. This translates into CASRRDRGWPQHF.

J is TRBJ1-1 and V is TRBV19; TRBD1 agrees at 8 bases. The V gene end was trimmed by 7 bases and the J gene end by 5 bases; junction bases not matched to a gene: 3. The germline CDR1 and CDR2 sequences are LNHDA and SQIVND (reference sequence). CDR3 length equals 12 residues. The DNA for the CDR3 is TGTGCCAGTAATCAGGGGGCGACTGAAGCTTTCTTT. Its translation: CASNQGATEAFF.

This chain joins TRBV6-6 and TRBJ1-3, with D hard to call. V lost 2 bases, J lost 0 bases, and 11 bases lay in between. This CDR3 region has 16 residues. Germline CDR1 is MNHNY and CDR2 is SVGAGI (reference sequence). For the CDR3, the DNA is TGTGCCAGCAGTTACGCCCCCGACATCTCTGGAAACACCATATATTTT. This sequence encodes CASSYAPDISGNTIYF.

V and J are TRBV5-6 and TRBJ2-3; 8 bases are a match to TRBD1. In germline, CDR1 is SGHDT, CDR2 YYEEEE. V shed 6 bases, J shed 1 base, and the junction held 4 bases outside the gene matches. The CDR3 is made up of 14 amino acids. The CDR3 nucleotides read TGTGCCAGCATCGACAGGGGAGGCACAGATACGCAGTATTTT. Residues: CASIDRGGTDTQYF.

The J gene is TRBJ2-1, the V gene TRBV13; 7 bases align to TRBD2. CDR3 length: 16 residues. Trimming removed 0 bases from V and 5 bases from J; junction bases left unmatched: 7. Germline CDR1 PRHDT, CDR2 FYEKMQ (reference sequence). The chain's CDR3 is CASSLGRLALNNEQFF. The DNA for the CDR3 is TGTGCCAGCAGCTTAGGCAGACTAGCCCTTAACAATGAGCAGTTCTTC.

The V gene is TRBV20-1, the J gene TRBJ2-7, with 7 positions matching TRBD1. CDR3 size: 11 residues. V lost 1 base to trimming and J lost 12 bases; unmatched junction nucleotides: 6. In germline, CDR1 is DFQATT, CDR2 SNEGSKA (reference sequence). The CDR3 DNA sequence: TGCAGTGCTAGAGCCCCAGGGGGAGCGTACTTC. This translates into CSARAPGGAYF.

The V and J genes are TRBV2 and TRBJ1-1, with TRBD1 matching over 9 bases. Germline CDR1 and CDR2: SNHLY and FYNNEI. The CDR3 contains 14 residues. V trimming: 5 bases; J trimming: 4 bases; junction bases outside the gene matches: 5. CDR3 DNA: TGTGCCAGCAGTCCAGGACAGGGGATCACTGAAGCTTTCTTT. Encoded protein: CASSPGQGITEAFF.

V gene TRBV9 combines with J gene TRBJ1-3; weak D call: TRBD1 (6 bases). Deletions cut 0 bases from V and 0 bases from J, with 13 bases between. CDR3 size: 17 residues. The germline V gene encodes CDR1 SGDLS and CDR2 YYNGEE. The CDR3 loop reads CASSVGQVLSSGNTIYF. CDR3 bases: TGTGCCAGCAGCGTAGGACAGGTTCTAAGCTCTGGAAACACCATATATTTT.

This chain joins TRBV25-1 and TRBJ2-5; 10 bases map to TRBD1. Germline V gene sequence: CDR1 MGHDK, CDR2 SYGVNS. The CDR3 spans 15 residues. The ends lost 5 bases at V and 5 bases at J; junction bases unmatched: 8. CDR3 in DNA: TGTGCCAGCAGTCCCTCGACAGGGGGCTCGGAGACCCAGTACTTC. It is translated as CASSPSTGGSETQYF. Drawing the rest from reference TRBV25-1 and TRBJ2-5, the complete variable domain is EADIYQTPRYLVIGTGKKITLECSQTMGHDKMYWYQQDPGMELHLIHYSYGVNSTEKGDLSSESTVSRIRTEHFPLTLESARPSHTSQYLCASSPSTGGSETQYFGPGTRLLVL.

This chain joins TRBV6-5 and TRBJ1-5; D is unclear. V shed 7 bases and J shed 0 bases, with 13 bases lying between them. This CDR3 contains 15 residues. The germline gives CDR1 MNHEY, CDR2 SVGAGI. This CDR3 reads CASKMIGASNQPQHF. CDR3 nucleotides: TGTGCCAGCAAAATGATAGGAGCTAGCAATCAGCCCCAGCATTTT.

The chain combines TRBV6-4 with TRBJ1-1; D uncertain. CDR1 is MRHNA and CDR2 is SNTAGT in the germline V gene. There are 13 residues in the CDR3. V was cut by 5 bases and J by 0 bases, with 7 bases left in between. CDR3 DNA: TGTGCCAGCAGTAATAGAATGAACACTGAAGCTTTCTTT. Its protein is CASSNRMNTEAFF.

The chain uses TRBV5-1 and TRBJ2-7; D might be TRBD1 or TRBD2, each matching 5 bases. V gave up 4 bases and J gave up 0 bases, with 14 bases separating them. The CDR3 is 15 amino acids. Per germline, CDR1 SGHRS and CDR2 YFSETQ. Written as DNA, the CDR3 is TGCGCCAGCAGCCCCCTTTGGGGGTCCTCCTACGAGCAGTACTTC. Amino acids: CASSPLWGSSYEQYF.